The next 20 T cell receptor beta chains were all read from a single sample in a study of CD8+CD57+ T cells in acquired aplastic anemia. Only patients with CD8+CD57+ cell expansion on flow cytometry were chosen for sequencing. Genomic DNA templated the TCR beta VDJ and CDR3 profiling. TCRdb reanalysed the reads using MiXCR and keeps one entry per CDR3 protein. The data contain 200,000 or so distinct CDR3 sequences, 55% to 65% of them singletons. The sample comprised sorted CD4+, CD8+, or CD8+CD57+ T cells (not recorded which) from PBMCs. These receptors came from a human donor with aplastic anemia.

V is TRBV20-1 and J is TRBJ2-5; D ambiguous. The CDR3 extends over 15 amino acids. From germline, CDR1 is DFQATT and CDR2 SNEGSKA (reference sequence). The germline V and J ends were trimmed by 6 bases and 5 bases, with 22 bases remaining between them. The CDR3 DNA reads TGCAGTGCCAGCTCACTCCGGACCGTGGGGGAGACCCAGTACTTC. This gives the protein CSASSLRTVGETQYF.

J is TRBJ1-2 and V is TRBV5-1; the D gene is possibly TRBD1 (6 bases). CDR1 is SGHRS, CDR2 YFSETQ, per germline. The CDR3 totals 13 residues. V was clipped by 4 bases and J by 9 bases, with 16 bases between them. The CDR3 spells CASSRGQGERYTF. CDR3 bases: TGCGCCAGCAGCCGGGGACAAGGGGAGCGCTACACCTTC.

The chain has TRBV4-1 and TRBJ1-1; D unresolved. Germline lookup yields CDR1 MGHRA and CDR2 YSYEKL. This CDR3 comprises 11 residues. V shed 3 bases and J shed 6 bases, with 5 bases lying between them. This CDR3 is CASSHGAEAFF. The DNA of the CDR3 is TGCGCCAGCAGCCACGGGGCTGAAGCTTTCTTT.

The chain joins TRBV5-5 to TRBJ1-3; a possible D gene is TRBD1 (5 bases). V lost 3 bases to trimming and J lost 2 bases, with 24 bases between them. The CDR3 covers 19 residues. Germline V gene sequence: CDR1 SGHKS, CDR2 YYEKEE (reference sequence). The CDR3 sequence: CASSWAGPSIQGPGNTIYF. The CDR3 DNA is TGTGCCAGCAGCTGGGCGGGGCCTTCTATCCAGGGCCCTGGAAACACCATATATTTT.

The count of this clonotype is one. J is TRBJ1-1 and V is TRBV10-2, with D perhaps TRBD1 (5 bases). CDR3 length: 15 amino acids. V was pared by 0 bases and J by 4 bases, with 12 bases between. Germline V gives CDR1 WSHSY, CDR2 SAAADI. CDR3 sequence: CASSESSRGGTEAFF. For the CDR3, the DNA is TGCGCCAGCAGTGAGTCGTCGAGGGGAGGCACTGAAGCTTTCTTT.

The chain couples TRBV9 to TRBJ2-7; TRBD2 is a possible D gene (6 bases). V was cut by 4 bases and J by 2 bases, with 13 bases left in between. From germline, CDR1 is SGDLS and CDR2 YYNGEE. This CDR3 region has 14 residues. The CDR3 region is CASSFRDSAYEQYF. CDR3 bases: TGTGCCAGCAGCTTCAGGGACTCTGCCTACGAGCAGTACTTC.

This clonotype has just one count. One end of the junction varies from germline; a read error may be responsible. The chain has TRBV15 and TRBJ1-3; unclear D gene. The CDR3 is 15 residues long. Germline CDR1 reads LNHNV; CDR2 reads YYDKDF (reference sequence). The CDR3 DNA sequence: TGTGCCACCAGCAGAGATGTGGTCTCTGGAAGCACCATATATTTT. It specifies CATSRDVVSGSTIYF.

This clonotype was observed a single time. The CDR3, as DNA: TGTGCCAGTAGTACCCGGGGGGGCGAGAAGACCCAGTACTTC. Protein product: CASSTRGGEKTQYF. The chain links TRBV19 to TRBJ2-5; TRBD2 matches at 8 bases. This CDR3 comprises 14 residues. V shed 4 bases and J 6 bases; nucleotides not matched to a gene: 7. Per the germline V gene, CDR1 is LNHDA and CDR2 is SQIVND (reference sequence).

The table lists this clonotype with many counts. The CDR3 DNA reads as TGTGCCAGCAGCCCAGGGACAGGGCCCTCCTACAATGAGCAGTTCTTC. Residues: CASSPGTGPSYNEQFF. The chain combines TRBV7-9 with TRBJ2-1, with 9 nucleotides matching TRBD1. In germline, CDR1 is SEHNR, CDR2 FQNEAQ (reference sequence). J lost 0 bases, V lost 5 bases, and 5 bases had no gene match. This CDR3 comprises 16 residues.

V gene TRBV7-7 combines with J gene TRBJ1-4; D is possibly TRBD1 (6 bases). The CDR3 spans 14 residues. Germline V gene data show CDR1 as SSHAT and CDR2 as FNYEAQ (reference sequence). V was shortened by 5 bases and J by 4 bases, with 11 bases between the two germline ends. CDR3 residues: CASSQGQSNEKLFF. The CDR3, as DNA: TGTGCCAGCAGCCAAGGACAGAGTAATGAAAAACTGTTTTTT. Drawing the rest from reference TRBV7-7 and TRBJ1-4, the complete variable domain is GAGVSQSPRYKVTKRGQDVTLRCDPISSHATLYWYQQALGQGPEFLTYFNYEAQPDKSGLPSDRFSAERPEGSISTLTIQRTEQRDSAMYRCASSQGQSNEKLFFGSGTQLSVL.

This clonotype occurred many times. J is TRBJ1-3 and V is TRBV9, with unresolved D. Germline loops: CDR1 SGDLS, CDR2 YYNGEE. The CDR3 is made up of 15 amino acids. V lost 0 bases and J lost 13, with 20 bases in between. The CDR3 bases are TGTGCCAGCAGCGTAGTACTGGCCCGCCCGAGTAGTATATATTTT. Translation: CASSVVLARPSSIYF.

This clonotype was counted only a few times. The chain joins TRBV10-3 to TRBJ1-3, with D uncertain. The CDR3 consists of 15 residues. Germline lookup yields CDR1 ENHRY and CDR2 SYGVKD. Trimming removed 4 bases at V and 0 bases at J, with 10 bases between. The CDR3 nucleotides are TGTGCCATCAGTGTCTCGGGCACCTCTGGAAACACCATATATTTT. Amino acid sequence: CAISVSGTSGNTIYF.

The chain recombines TRBV20-1 with TRBJ1-5, with TRBD1 identical over 8 bases. Germline CDR1 reads DFQATT; CDR2 reads SNEGSKA (reference sequence). V gave up 5 bases and J gave up 2 bases; unmatched junction bases: 11. This CDR3 is 16 amino acids long. The CDR3 reads CSALRSGGGGNQPQHF. CDR3 in DNA: TGCAGTGCTCTACGGTCAGGGGGCGGCGGCAATCAGCCCCAGCATTTT.

The J gene is TRBJ2-7, the V gene TRBV2, with 10 nucleotides matching TRBD2. CDR3 length: 17 residues. The ends lost 3 bases at V and 6 bases at J; junction bases unmatched: 14. Looked up from germline, CDR1 is SNHLY and CDR2 is FYNNEI. This CDR3 reads CASSEVSAGGPSSEQYF. In DNA, the CDR3 is TGTGCCAGCAGTGAGGTTTCAGCGGGAGGGCCTAGTTCCGAGCAGTACTTC.

The gene calls are TRBV5-1 and TRBJ1-6; 11 bases match TRBD1. Trimming took 4 bases from V and 8 from J; bases not matched to a gene: 17. Germline CDR1 is SGHRS and CDR2 is YFSETQ. The CDR3 is made up of 19 amino acids. The CDR3 DNA is TGCGCCAGCAGCGGAACCGGGACAGGGGGACGGGGGGGCGATTCACCCCTCCACTTT. Its protein product is CASSGTGTGGRGGDSPLHF.

The rearrangement uses TRBV2 and TRBJ1-6, with a weak D call TRBD1 (5 bases). The CDR3 totals 15 residues. The germline gives CDR1 SNHLY, CDR2 FYNNEI. Between the trimmed V and J ends, which lost 0 bases and 10 bases, there was a span of 13 bases. CDR3 DNA: TGTGCCAGCAGTGAAGCATTGACCAGGGTGTCACCCCTCCACTTT. It specifies CASSEALTRVSPLHF.

There are a few counts of this clonotype. The chain joins TRBV12-3 or TRBV12-4 to TRBJ1-2; 8 bases fit TRBD1. This CDR3 spans 16 amino acids. V was pared by 1 base and J by 1 base, with 5 bases of the junction left unmatched. The CDR3 loop is CASSLVPDRVNYGYTF. CDR3 sequence (DNA): TGTGCCAGCAGTTTAGTCCCGGACAGGGTTAACTATGGCTACACCTTC.

This clonotype has only one observation. J is TRBJ2-2 and V is TRBV7-6; D is possibly TRBD2 (6 bases). The V end lost 4 bases, the J end lost 5 bases, and 11 bases lay between the germline ends. CDR3 length: 14 amino acids. Germline V gene data show CDR1 as SGHVS and CDR2 as FNYEAQ. The DNA for the CDR3 is TGTGCCAGCAGCTCCTTTGGGGGGACCGGGGAGCTGTTTTTT. It is translated as CASSSFGGTGELFF. The full variable domain, in which reference TRBV7-6 and TRBJ2-2 provide the parts outside the CDR3, is GAGVSQSPRYKVTKRGQDVALRCDPISGHVSLYWYRQALGQGPEFLTYFNYEAQQDKSGLPNDRFSAERPEGSISTLTIQRTEQRDSAMYRCASSSFGGTGELFFGEGSRLTVL.

The chain combines TRBV7-9 with TRBJ1-1; 9 bases map to TRBD1. Germline V gene data show CDR1 as SEHNR and CDR2 as FQNEAQ (reference sequence). The V and J ends lost 4 bases and 8 bases, in that order; junction bases with no gene match: 5. The CDR3 runs to 13 residues. The CDR3 coding sequence is TGTGCCAGCAGCTCACTCGGGACAGGGGAAGCTTTCTTT. Its protein product is CASSSLGTGEAFF.

This clonotype was counted between two and nine times. J is TRBJ1-5 and V is TRBV10-3, with D possibly being TRBD1 (6 bases). The CDR3 runs to 16 residues. Germline loops: CDR1 ENHRY, CDR2 SYGVKD. Trimming pared 0 bases from V and 2 bases from J, leaving 11 bases between. The CDR3 nucleotides are TGTGCCATCAGTGAGTCGATCAGGGGAGGCAATCAGCCCCAGCATTTT. Protein product: CAISESIRGGNQPQHF.